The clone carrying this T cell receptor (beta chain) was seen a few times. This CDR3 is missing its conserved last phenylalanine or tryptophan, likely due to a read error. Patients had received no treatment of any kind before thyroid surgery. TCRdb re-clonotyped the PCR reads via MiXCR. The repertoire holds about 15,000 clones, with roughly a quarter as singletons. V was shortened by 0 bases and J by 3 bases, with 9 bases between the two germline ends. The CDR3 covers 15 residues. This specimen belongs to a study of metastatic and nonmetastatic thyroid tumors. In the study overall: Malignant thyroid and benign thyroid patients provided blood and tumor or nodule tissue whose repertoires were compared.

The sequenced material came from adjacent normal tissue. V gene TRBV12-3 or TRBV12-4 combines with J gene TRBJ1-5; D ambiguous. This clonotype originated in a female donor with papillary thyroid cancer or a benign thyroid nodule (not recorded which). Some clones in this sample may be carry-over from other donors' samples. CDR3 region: CASSLASGNNQPQHG. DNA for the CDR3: TGTGCCAGCAGTTTAGCATCAGGAAACAATCAGCCCCAGCATGGT.